One sample yielded the 28 T cell receptor beta chains listed below, sequenced in a study of T cells in Graves' hyperthyroidism and ophthalmopathy. RNA transcripts gave rise to amplified TCR beta CDR3 regions. In the first-round RT-PCR of the TCR CDR3, the HTBI primer set was used. TCRdb re-analysed the multiplex PCR reads in MiXCR, keeping a single row per CDR3 protein. This table has almost 600,000 distinct CDR3 sequences, more than 11% appearing once. The sample consisted of blood. The receptors were sampled from a woman aged 25 to 45 with Graves' hyperthyroidism that later progressed to Graves' ophthalmopathy.

In this sample, this clonotype turned up a few times. This chain connects TRBV6-2 or TRBV6-3 to TRBJ1-1; possible D gene TRBD1, 6 bases. Germline V gives CDR1 MNHEY, CDR2 SVGEGT. This CDR3 has 11 amino acids. V lost 4 bases, J lost 10 bases, and 10 bases lay in between. This CDR3 is CASSFGGRAFF. The CDR3 DNA follows: TGTGCCAGCAGTTTCGGGGGGCGAGCTTTCTTT.

The V call is TRBV5-1, the J call TRBJ1-1; D gene ambiguous. The V gene's germline CDR1 is SGHRS and CDR2 YFSETQ. Trimming pared 8 bases from V and 1 base from J, leaving 12 bases between. This CDR3 comprises 13 residues. The CDR3 nucleotides read TGCGCCAGTGCCACAGCGAAGAACACTGAAGCTTTCTTT. Translated: CASATAKNTEAFF.

The table lists this clonotype with many counts. The chain combines TRBV20-1 with TRBJ2-5; weak D call: TRBD1 (6 bases). The V gene lost 6 bases and the J gene lost 7 bases, with 21 bases spanning the gap. The CDR3 length is 14 residues. Germline V gene lookup returns CDR1 DFQATT and CDR2 SNEGSKA (reference sequence). Written as DNA, the CDR3 is TGCAGTGCCAAGGGGGACCGCTGGTTAGGGACCCAGTACTTC. Translated: CSAKGDRWLGTQYF.

Remarks on this clonotype: This may stem from a read error, because a much larger clone lies one nucleotide away. The V call is TRBV9, the J call TRBJ1-1; a possible D gene is TRBD1 (6 bases). Germline V CDR1 and CDR2: SGDLS, YYNGEE. This CDR3 comprises 15 residues. Trimming left V 0 bases short and J 5 bases short, with 14 bases between. The CDR3 nucleotides read TGTGCCAGCAGCGTAGGATTAGGGGGGAAGACTGAAGCTTTCTTT. Protein product: CASSVGLGGKTEAFF.

There are many counts of this clonotype. The chain joins TRBV11-2 to TRBJ2-5, with 10 bases lining up with TRBD2. Looked up from germline, CDR1 is SGHAT and CDR2 is FQNNGV. V shed 3 bases, J shed 1 base, and the junction held 2 bases outside the gene matches. This CDR3 has 15 residues. Written as DNA, the CDR3 is TGTGCCAGCAGCTTGTCTAGCGGGAGCCAAGAGACCCAGTACTTC. Protein sequence: CASSLSSGSQETQYF.

Many counts were recorded for this clonotype. The V call is TRBV28, the J call TRBJ1-2; unclear D gene. Germline V CDR1 and CDR2: MDHEN, SYDVKM. V was trimmed by 6 bases and J by 6 bases, leaving 8 bases between them. There are 11 residues in the CDR3. CDR3 amino acids: CASRDRDGYTF. The CDR3 DNA is TGTGCCAGCAGGGATCGGGATGGCTACACCTTC.

In its sample, this clonotype was seen many times. The genes are TRBV29-1 and TRBJ2-2, with 9 bases that match TRBD2. The CDR3 loop spans 15 amino acids. CDR1 is SQVTM and CDR2 is ANQGSEA in the germline V gene. Trimming took 3 bases from V and 7 from J; bases not matched to a gene: 9. The CDR3 nucleotides are TGCAGCGTTGAGCCCCCTAGCGGGAAGGACGGGGAGCTGTTTTTT. It codes for CSVEPPSGKDGELFF.

This clonotype was recorded many times. This chain uses TRBV6-2 or TRBV6-3 with TRBJ2-7; 12 bases agree with TRBD2. The CDR3 has 17 amino acids. Trimming removed 7 bases from V and 7 bases from J; junction bases left unmatched: 17. CDR1 and CDR2 from the germline V gene are MNHEY and SVGEGT. The CDR3 loop is CASIKGRLAGAVWEQYF. The CDR3 DNA follows: TGTGCCAGCATCAAAGGCCGACTAGCGGGAGCGGTATGGGAGCAGTACTTC.

V gene TRBV4-3 combines with J gene TRBJ1-3, with D unresolved. Trimming took 0 bases from V and 0 from J, leaving 9 bases between them. CDR1 is LGHNA and CDR2 is YSLEER in the germline V gene. The CDR3 has 16 residues. In DNA, the CDR3 is TGCGCCAGCAGCCAAGAAAGGGCCAGCTCTGGAAACACCATATATTTT. It is translated as CASSQERASSGNTIYF.

This clonotype was counted ten times or more. The chain recombines TRBV6-1 with TRBJ1-4, with 8 bases aligning to TRBD1. V was pared by 5 bases and J by 6 bases, with 5 bases of the junction left unmatched. This CDR3 is built from 14 residues. Per germline, CDR1 MNHNS and CDR2 SASEGT. The CDR3 loop reads CASSTDRADEKLFF. The CDR3 region has the DNA TGTGCCAGCAGTACGGACAGGGCTGATGAAAAACTGTTTTTT.

The chain employs TRBV15 and TRBJ2-7; D is possibly TRBD2 (7 bases). The CDR3 is 17 residues long. The germline V gene has CDR1 LNHNV and CDR2 YYDKDF (reference sequence). Trimming took off 3 bases at V and 5 bases at J, with 23 bases between the two ends. Written as DNA, the CDR3 is TGTGCCACCAGCAGGCGACCTTACAGGGAGGGGAAAAACGAGCAGTACTTC. It encodes CATSRRPYREGKNEQYF.

In its sample, this clonotype was seen a few times. The chain has TRBV19 and TRBJ2-2; D is possibly TRBD2 (6 bases). The germline CDR1 and CDR2 sequences are LNHDA and SQIVND (reference sequence). This CDR3 has 16 amino acids. V lost 4 bases, J lost 5 bases, and 17 bases lay in between. The CDR3 protein is CASSTRDSLRTGELFF. In DNA, the CDR3 is TGTGCCAGTAGTACCCGGGACTCTCTACGGACCGGGGAGCTGTTTTTT.

The chain recombines TRBV6-8 with TRBJ1-4; TRBD1 might be the D (6 bases). The CDR3 runs to 19 residues. Germline CDR1 MNHGY, CDR2 SAAAGT. V was clipped by 0 bases and J by 0 bases, with 17 bases between them. The CDR3 protein is CASSYSGDRTLATNEKLFF. Written as DNA, the CDR3 is TGTGCCAGCAGTTACTCGGGAGACAGGACGCTTGCAACTAATGAAAAACTGTTTTTT.

At least ten counts were recorded for this clonotype. V gene TRBV6-1 combines with J gene TRBJ2-7; D not certain. The CDR3 runs 15 residues. The ends were cut back, 6 bases at V and 5 bases at J, with 20 bases in the middle. Germline V gives CDR1 MNHNS, CDR2 SASEGT. In DNA, the CDR3 is TGTGCCAGCAGACCCACCGGGTCCCAGGCCCACGAGCAGTACTTC. It specifies CASRPTGSQAHEQYF.

This clonotype was found a few times. This sequence joins TRBV19 and TRBJ1-2; perhaps TRBD1 as D (6 bases). CDR3 length: 15 residues. CDR1 is LNHDA and CDR2 is SQIVND in the germline V gene (reference sequence). The germline V and J ends were trimmed by 3 bases and 5 bases, with 16 bases remaining between them. As DNA, the CDR3 is TGTGCCAGTAGTATCGCAGGGGTTTTGGAGTATGGCTACACCTTC. This sequence encodes CASSIAGVLEYGYTF.

The chain uses TRBV4-2 and TRBJ2-1, with 7 bases fitting TRBD2. V trimming: 0 bases; J trimming: 10 bases; junction bases outside the gene matches: 6. This CDR3 region has 14 residues. In germline, CDR1 is LGHNA, CDR2 YNFKEQ. The CDR3 is CASSQDSGREEQFF. CDR3 nucleotides: TGTGCCAGCAGCCAAGATTCCGGGCGGGAGGAGCAGTTCTTC.

This clonotype was counted a few times. V gene TRBV7-9 combines with J gene TRBJ2-3, with 11 positions matching TRBD2. The CDR3 extends over 18 amino acids. With 4 bases clipped from V and 3 bases from J, the junction kept 12 bases outside the gene matches. The germline V gene has CDR1 SEHNR and CDR2 FQNEAQ (reference sequence). The CDR3 DNA is TGTGCCAGCAGCTCGGCGCCTAGCGGGAGGATCGAAACAGATACGCAGTATTTT. The encoded protein is CASSSAPSGRIETDTQYF.

There are many counts of this clonotype. The rearrangement joins TRBV24-1 to TRBJ1-1; 7 nucleotides align to TRBD1. This CDR3 region has 11 residues. After removal of 6 bases from V and 7 bases from J, the junction contained 1 base not matched to a gene. Germline CDR1 KGHDR, CDR2 SFDVKD. The CDR3 sequence: CATSHRGEAFF. CDR3 DNA: TGTGCCACCAGTCACAGGGGTGAAGCTTTCTTT.

The genes are TRBV6-1 and TRBJ2-7, with TRBD2 matching over 10 bases. Germline values: CDR1 MNHNS, CDR2 SASEGT. CDR3 length: 14 residues. The ends lost 7 bases at V and 6 bases at J; junction bases unmatched: 9. CDR3 sequence: CASTILAGESEQYF. The CDR3 coding sequence is TGTGCCAGCACCATCCTAGCGGGAGAGTCCGAGCAGTACTTC.

This clonotype has a count of ten or more. The V gene is TRBV28, the J gene TRBJ2-7; 7 bases are a match to TRBD1. Germline CDR1 is MDHEN and CDR2 is SYDVKM. J lost 4 bases, V lost 8 bases, and 8 bases had no gene match. The CDR3 contains 13 residues. The CDR3 DNA follows: TGTGCCAGCTACAGGGACAGTCCTTACGAGCAGTACTTC. It specifies CASYRDSPYEQYF.

In the case of this clonotype: At one boundary the junction diverges from the germline segment, which might be a read error. The J gene is TRBJ2-1, the V gene TRBV7-2, with D perhaps TRBD1 or TRBD2 (6 bases each). This CDR3 has 15 amino acids. Germline V gene lookup returns CDR1 SGHTA and CDR2 FQGNSA. The chain's CDR3 is CASSAEGGFYIEQFF. The DNA for the CDR3 is TGTGCCAGCAGCGCAGAGGGGGGTTTCTACATTGAGCAGTTCTTC.

Concerning this clonotype: At one end, the junction sequence differs from germline, possibly due to a read error. The J gene is TRBJ2-2, the V gene TRBV7-8; TRBD2 matches 11 bases. The CDR3 loop spans 14 amino acids. From germline, CDR1 is SGHVS and CDR2 FQNEAQ. For the CDR3, the DNA is TGTGCCAGCAGCCGGACTAGCGGGCCCGGGGGGCTGTTTTTT. Its translation: CASSRTSGPGGLFF.

This clonotype was seen ten or more times. The genes are TRBV30 and TRBJ2-5; D not resolved. Germline assignment: CDR1 GTSNPN and CDR2 SVGIG (reference sequence). The CDR3 sequence is 14 residues long. V was shortened by 0 bases and J by 2 bases, with 10 bases between the two germline ends. CDR3 amino acids: CAWSVQRLQETQYF. CDR3 bases: TGTGCCTGGAGTGTACAACGGTTACAAGAGACCCAGTACTTC.

This clonotype was observed many times. The J gene is TRBJ2-3, the V gene TRBV7-2; D is perhaps TRBD2 (6 bases). The CDR3 consists of 15 residues. V was pared by 5 bases and J by 6 bases, with 18 bases between. In germline, CDR1 is SGHTA, CDR2 FQGNSA. The CDR3 DNA follows: TGTGCCAGCAGCCGCGACCGTGGAGGGTGGGATACGCAGTATTTT. It translates to CASSRDRGGWDTQYF.

This clonotype has ten or more counts. This chain links TRBV11-3 with TRBJ2-5, with 11 positions matching TRBD1. This CDR3 is built from 14 residues. V lost 6 bases, J lost 5 bases, and 5 bases stayed unmatched. Germline V gene data show CDR1 as SGHNT and CDR2 as YENEEA. This CDR3 reads CASRGTGGSETQYF. DNA for the CDR3: TGTGCCAGCAGGGGGACAGGGGGATCGGAGACCCAGTACTTC.

This clonotype has a count of ten or more. CDR3: CASSIWQGNTGELFF. In DNA form, the CDR3 reads TGTGCCAGTAGTATCTGGCAGGGTAACACCGGGGAGCTGTTTTTT. This chain connects TRBV19 to TRBJ2-2; TRBD1 might be the D (5 bases). The V gene lost 3 bases and the J gene lost 2 bases, with 10 bases spanning the gap. The CDR3 covers 15 residues. Germline assignment: CDR1 LNHDA and CDR2 SQIVND (reference sequence).

The rearrangement joins TRBV20-1 to TRBJ1-2; D is undetermined. V gave up 1 base and J gave up 4 bases, with 19 bases separating them. Germline CDR1 DFQATT, CDR2 SNEGSKA (reference sequence). The CDR3 sequence is 16 residues long. The CDR3 sequence: CSARGGEKGSLYGYTF. The DNA for the CDR3 is TGCAGTGCTAGAGGCGGGGAAAAGGGTAGCCTCTATGGCTACACCTTC.

This clonotype has a handful of counts. The CDR3 bases are TGCAGTGCTAAGGGAGGGGTCATTAATTCACCCCTCCACTTT. Amino acids: CSAKGGVINSPLHF. The rearrangement links TRBV20-1 to TRBJ1-6; possibly TRBD1 for D (5 bases). The CDR3 has 14 amino acids. Trimming pared 4 bases from V and 6 bases from J, leaving 13 bases between. Germline loops: CDR1 DFQATT, CDR2 SNEGSKA (reference sequence).